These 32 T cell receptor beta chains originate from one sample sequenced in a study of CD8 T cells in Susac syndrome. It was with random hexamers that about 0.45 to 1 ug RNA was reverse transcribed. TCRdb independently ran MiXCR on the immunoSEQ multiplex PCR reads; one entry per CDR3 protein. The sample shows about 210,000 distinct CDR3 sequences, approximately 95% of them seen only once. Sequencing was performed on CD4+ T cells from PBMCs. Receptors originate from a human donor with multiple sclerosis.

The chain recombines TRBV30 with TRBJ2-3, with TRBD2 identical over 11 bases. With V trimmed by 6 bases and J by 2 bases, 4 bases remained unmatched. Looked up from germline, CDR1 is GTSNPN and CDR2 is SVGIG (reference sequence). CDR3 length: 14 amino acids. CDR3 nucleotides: TGTGCCTGCCTACTAGCGGGAGTCACAGATACGCAGTATTTT. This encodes CACLLAGVTDTQYF.

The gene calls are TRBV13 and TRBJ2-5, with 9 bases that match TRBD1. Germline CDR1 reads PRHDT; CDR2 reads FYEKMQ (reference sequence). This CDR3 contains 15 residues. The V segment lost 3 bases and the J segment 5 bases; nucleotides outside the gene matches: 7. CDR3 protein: CASSLGQGTEETQYF. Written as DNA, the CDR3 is TGTGCCAGCAGCTTGGGACAGGGTACGGAGGAGACCCAGTACTTC.

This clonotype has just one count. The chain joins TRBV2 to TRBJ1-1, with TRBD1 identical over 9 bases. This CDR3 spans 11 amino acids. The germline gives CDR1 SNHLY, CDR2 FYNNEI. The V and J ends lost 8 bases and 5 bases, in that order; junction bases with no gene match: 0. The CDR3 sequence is CASGQGTEAFF. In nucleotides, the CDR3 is TGTGCCAGCGGACAGGGGACTGAAGCTTTCTTT.

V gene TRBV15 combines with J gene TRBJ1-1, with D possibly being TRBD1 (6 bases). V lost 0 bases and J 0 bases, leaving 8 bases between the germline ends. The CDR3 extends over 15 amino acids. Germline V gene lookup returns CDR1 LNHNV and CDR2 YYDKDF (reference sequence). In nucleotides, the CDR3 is TGTGCCACCAGCAGAGAACAGGGAGTGAACACTGAAGCTTTCTTT. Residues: CATSREQGVNTEAFF. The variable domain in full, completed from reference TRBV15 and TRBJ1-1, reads DAMVIQNPRYQVTQFGKPVTLSCSQTLNHNVMYWYQQKSSQAPKLLFHYYDKDFNNEADTPDNFQSRRPNTSFCFLDIRSPGLGDTAMYLCATSREQGVNTEAFFGQGTRLTVV.

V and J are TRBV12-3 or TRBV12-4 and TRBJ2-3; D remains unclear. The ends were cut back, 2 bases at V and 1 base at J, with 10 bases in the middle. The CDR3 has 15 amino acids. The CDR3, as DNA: TGTGCCAGCAGTTTACTGCCTACCCGCACAGATACGCAGTATTTT. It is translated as CASSLLPTRTDTQYF.

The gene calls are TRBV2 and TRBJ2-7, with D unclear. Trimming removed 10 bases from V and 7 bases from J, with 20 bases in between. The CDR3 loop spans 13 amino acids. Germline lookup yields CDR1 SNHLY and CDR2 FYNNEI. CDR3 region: CATNRAGRSEQYF. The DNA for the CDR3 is TGTGCCACCAACCGTGCTGGGCGTAGTGAGCAGTACTTC.

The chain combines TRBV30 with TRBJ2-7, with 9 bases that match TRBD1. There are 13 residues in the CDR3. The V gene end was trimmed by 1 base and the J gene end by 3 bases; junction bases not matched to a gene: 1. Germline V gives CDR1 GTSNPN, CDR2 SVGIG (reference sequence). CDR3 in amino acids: CAWSGGQGYEQYF. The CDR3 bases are TGTGCCTGGAGTGGGGGACAGGGCTACGAGCAGTACTTC.

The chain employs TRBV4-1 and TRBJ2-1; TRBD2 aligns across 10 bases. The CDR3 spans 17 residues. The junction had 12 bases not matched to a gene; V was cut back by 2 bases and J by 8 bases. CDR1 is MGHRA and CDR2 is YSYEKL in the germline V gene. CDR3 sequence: CASSQTLIAGGLYEQFF. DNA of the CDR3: TGCGCCAGCAGCCAAACCTTGATAGCGGGGGGTTTGTATGAGCAGTTCTTC.

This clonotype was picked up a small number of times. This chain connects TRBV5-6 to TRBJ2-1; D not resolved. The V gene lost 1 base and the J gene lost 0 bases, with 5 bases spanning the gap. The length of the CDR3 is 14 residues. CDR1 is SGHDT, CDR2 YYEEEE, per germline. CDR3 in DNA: TGTGCCAGCAGCTTGCGCAGCTCCTACAATGAGCAGTTCTTC. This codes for CASSLRSSYNEQFF.

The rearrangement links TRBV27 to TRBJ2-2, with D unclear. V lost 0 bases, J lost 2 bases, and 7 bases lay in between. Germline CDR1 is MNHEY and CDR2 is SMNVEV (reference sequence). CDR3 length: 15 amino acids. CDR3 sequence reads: CASSLSWVNTGELFF. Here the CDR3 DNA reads TGTGCCAGCAGTTTATCGTGGGTAAACACCGGGGAGCTGTTTTTT.

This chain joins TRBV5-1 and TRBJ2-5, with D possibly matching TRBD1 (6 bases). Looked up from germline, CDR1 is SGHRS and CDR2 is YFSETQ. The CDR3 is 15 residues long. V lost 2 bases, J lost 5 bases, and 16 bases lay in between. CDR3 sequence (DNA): TGCGCCAGCAGCTTCATCCGGCAGGGGTCGGAGACCCAGTACTTC. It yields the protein CASSFIRQGSETQYF.

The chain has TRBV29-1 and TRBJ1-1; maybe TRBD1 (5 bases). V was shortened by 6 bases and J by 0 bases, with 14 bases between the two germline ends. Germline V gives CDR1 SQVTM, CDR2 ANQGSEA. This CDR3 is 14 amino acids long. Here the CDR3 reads CSVVGTTMNTEAFF. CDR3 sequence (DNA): TGCAGCGTCGTCGGGACGACCATGAACACTGAAGCTTTCTTT.

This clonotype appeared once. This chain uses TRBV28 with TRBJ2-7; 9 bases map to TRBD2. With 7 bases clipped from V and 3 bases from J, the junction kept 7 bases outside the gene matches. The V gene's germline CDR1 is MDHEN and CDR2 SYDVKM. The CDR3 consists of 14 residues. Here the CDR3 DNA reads TGTGCCAGCAATACCGGGACTAGCATCTACGAGCAGTACTTC. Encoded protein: CASNTGTSIYEQYF.

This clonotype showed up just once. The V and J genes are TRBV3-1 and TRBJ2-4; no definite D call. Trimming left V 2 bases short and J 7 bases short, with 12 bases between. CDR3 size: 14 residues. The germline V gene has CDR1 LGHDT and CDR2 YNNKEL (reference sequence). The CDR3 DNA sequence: TGTGCCAGCAGCCAAAGGGCTAGTGGGAACATTCAGTACTTC. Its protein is CASSQRASGNIQYF.

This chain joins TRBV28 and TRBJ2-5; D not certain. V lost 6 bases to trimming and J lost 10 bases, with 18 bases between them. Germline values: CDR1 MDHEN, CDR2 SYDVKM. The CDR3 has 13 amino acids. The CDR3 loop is CASSPTEFGIQYF. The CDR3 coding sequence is TGTGCCAGCAGCCCCACCGAGTTCGGAATCCAGTACTTC.

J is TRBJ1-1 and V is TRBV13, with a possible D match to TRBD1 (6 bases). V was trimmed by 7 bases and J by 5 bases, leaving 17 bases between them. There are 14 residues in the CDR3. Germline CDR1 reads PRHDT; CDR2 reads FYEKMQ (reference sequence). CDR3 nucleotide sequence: TGTGCCAGCATCTCCTCGGAGGGGGGGACTGAAGCTTTCTTT. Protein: CASISSEGGTEAFF.

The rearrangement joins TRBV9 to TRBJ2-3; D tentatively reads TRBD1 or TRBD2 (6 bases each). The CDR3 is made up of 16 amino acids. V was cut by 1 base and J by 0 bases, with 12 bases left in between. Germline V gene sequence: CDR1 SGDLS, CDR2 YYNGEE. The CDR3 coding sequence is TGTGCCAGCAGCGTACGGAGGGGGGCTAGCACAGATACGCAGTATTTT. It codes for CASSVRRGASTDTQYF.

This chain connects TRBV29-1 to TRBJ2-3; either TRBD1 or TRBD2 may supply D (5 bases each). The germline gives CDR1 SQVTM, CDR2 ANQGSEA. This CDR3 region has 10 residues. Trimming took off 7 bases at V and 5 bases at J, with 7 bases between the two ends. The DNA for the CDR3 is TGCAGCGGGGGGAAAGATACGCAGTATTTT. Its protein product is CSGGKDTQYF.

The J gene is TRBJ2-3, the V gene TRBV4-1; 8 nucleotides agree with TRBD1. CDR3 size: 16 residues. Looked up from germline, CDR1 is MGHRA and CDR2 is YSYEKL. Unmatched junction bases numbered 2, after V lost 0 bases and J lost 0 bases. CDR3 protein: CASSQDWTGSTDTQYF. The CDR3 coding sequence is TGCGCCAGCAGCCAAGATTGGACAGGGAGCACAGATACGCAGTATTTT.

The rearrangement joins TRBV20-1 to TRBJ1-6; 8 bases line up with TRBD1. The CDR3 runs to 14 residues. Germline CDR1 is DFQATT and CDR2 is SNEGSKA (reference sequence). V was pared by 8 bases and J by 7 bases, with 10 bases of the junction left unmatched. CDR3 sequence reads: CSSRDRGGNSPLHF. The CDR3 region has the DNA TGCAGTTCCCGAGACAGGGGCGGGAATTCACCCCTCCACTTT.

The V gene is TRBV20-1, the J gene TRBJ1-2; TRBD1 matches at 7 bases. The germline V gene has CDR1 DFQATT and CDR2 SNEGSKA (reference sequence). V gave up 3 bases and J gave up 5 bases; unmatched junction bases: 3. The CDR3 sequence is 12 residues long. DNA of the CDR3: TGCAGTGCTAGTACAGGGGTGTATGGCTACACCTTC. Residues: CSASTGVYGYTF.

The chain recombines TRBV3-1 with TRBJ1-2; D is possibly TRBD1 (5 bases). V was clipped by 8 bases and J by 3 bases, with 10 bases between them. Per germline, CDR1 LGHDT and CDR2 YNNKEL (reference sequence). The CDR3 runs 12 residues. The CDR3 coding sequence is TGTGCCAGCCTCGACAGCTACTATGGCTACACCTTC. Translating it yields CASLDSYYGYTF.

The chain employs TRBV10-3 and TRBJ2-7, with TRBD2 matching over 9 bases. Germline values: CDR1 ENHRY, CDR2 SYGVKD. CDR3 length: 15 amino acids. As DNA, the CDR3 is TGTGCGGGGTCAGCGGGAGGTCCACTGGTCTACGAGCAGTACTTC. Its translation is CAGSAGGPLVYEQYF.

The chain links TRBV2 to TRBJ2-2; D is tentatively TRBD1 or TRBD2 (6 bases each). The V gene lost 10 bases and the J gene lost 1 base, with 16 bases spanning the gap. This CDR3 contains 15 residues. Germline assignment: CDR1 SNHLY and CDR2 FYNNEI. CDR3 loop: CATQRGTENTGELFF. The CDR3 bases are TGTGCCACGCAAAGGGGGACTGAGAACACCGGGGAGCTGTTTTTT.

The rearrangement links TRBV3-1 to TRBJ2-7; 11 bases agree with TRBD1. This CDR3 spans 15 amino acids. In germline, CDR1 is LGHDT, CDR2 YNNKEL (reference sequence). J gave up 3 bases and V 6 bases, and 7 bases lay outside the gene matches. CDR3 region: CASSKGDRGFYEQYF. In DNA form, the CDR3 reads TGTGCCAGCAGTAAGGGGGACAGGGGGTTCTACGAGCAGTACTTC.

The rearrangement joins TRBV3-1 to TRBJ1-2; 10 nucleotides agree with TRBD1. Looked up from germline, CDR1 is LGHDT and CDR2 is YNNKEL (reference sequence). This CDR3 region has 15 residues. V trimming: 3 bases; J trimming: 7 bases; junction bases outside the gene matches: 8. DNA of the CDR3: TGTGCCAGCAGCCACCTGACAGGGGGCGAGCCTGGCTACACCTTC. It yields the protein CASSHLTGGEPGYTF.

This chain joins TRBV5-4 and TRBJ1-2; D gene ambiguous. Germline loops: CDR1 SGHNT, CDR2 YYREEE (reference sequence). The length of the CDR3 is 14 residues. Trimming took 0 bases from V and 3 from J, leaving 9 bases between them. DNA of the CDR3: TGTGCCAGCAGCTTGGGTGGGTCCTACTATGGCTACACCTTC. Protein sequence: CASSLGGSYYGYTF. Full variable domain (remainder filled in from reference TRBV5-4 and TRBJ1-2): ETGVTQSPTHLIKTRGQQVTLRCSSQSGHNTVSWYQQALGQGPQFIFQYYREEENGRGNFPPRFSGLQFPNYSSELNVNALELDDSALYLCASSLGGSYYGYTFGSGTRLTVV.

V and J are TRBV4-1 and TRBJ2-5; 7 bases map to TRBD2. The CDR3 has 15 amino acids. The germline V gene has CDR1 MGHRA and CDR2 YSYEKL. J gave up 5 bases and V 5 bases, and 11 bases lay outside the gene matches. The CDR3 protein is CASSSRRAGRETQYF. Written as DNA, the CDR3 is TGCGCCAGCAGCTCGCGGAGGGCCGGGAGGGAGACCCAGTACTTC.

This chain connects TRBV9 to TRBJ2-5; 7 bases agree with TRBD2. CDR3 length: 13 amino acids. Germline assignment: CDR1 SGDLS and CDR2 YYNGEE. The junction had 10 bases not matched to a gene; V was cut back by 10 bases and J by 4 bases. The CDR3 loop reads CASQGRGGETQYF. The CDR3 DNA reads TGTGCCTCGCAAGGGCGCGGGGGAGAGACCCAGTACTTC.

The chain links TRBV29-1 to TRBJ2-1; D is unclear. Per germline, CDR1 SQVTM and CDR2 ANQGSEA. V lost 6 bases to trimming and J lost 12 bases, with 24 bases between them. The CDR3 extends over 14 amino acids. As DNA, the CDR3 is TGCAGCGTGCCCGATGCGAGGCCAGGCGTCGGGCAGTTCTTC. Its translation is CSVPDARPGVGQFF.

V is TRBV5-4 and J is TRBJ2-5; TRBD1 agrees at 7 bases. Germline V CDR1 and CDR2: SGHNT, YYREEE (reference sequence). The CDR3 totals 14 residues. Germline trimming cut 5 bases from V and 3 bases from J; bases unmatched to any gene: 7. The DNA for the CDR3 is TGTGCCAGCAGGGCCGGGACAGTAGAAGAGACCCAGTACTTC. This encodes CASRAGTVEETQYF.

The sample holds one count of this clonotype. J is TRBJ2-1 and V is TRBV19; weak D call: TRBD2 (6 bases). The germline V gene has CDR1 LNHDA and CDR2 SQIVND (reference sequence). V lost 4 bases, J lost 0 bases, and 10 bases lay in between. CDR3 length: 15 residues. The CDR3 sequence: CASSKRVSSYNEQFF. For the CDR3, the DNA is TGTGCCAGTAGTAAGCGGGTCAGCTCCTACAATGAGCAGTTCTTC.